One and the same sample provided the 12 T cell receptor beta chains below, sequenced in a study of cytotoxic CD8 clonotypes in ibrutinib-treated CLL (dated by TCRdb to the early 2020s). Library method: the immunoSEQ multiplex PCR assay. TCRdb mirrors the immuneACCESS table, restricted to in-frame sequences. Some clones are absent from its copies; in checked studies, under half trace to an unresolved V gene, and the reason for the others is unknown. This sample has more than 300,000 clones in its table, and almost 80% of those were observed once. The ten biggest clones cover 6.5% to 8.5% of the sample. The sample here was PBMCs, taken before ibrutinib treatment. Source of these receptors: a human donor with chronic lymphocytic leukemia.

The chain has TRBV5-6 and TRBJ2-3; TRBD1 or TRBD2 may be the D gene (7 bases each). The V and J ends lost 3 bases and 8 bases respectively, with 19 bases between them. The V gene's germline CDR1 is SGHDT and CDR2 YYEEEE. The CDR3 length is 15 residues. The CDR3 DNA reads TGTGCCAGCAGCTCTCCAATCGACAGGGAGGGTACGCAGTATTTT. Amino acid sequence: CASSSPIDREGTQYF.

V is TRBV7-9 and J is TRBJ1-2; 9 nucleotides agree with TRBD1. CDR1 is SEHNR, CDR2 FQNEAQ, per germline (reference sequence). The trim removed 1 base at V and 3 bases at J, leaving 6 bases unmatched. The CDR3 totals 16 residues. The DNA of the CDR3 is TGTGCCAGCAGCTTAGGGGACAGGGAGGAAGACTATGGCTACACCTTC. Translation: CASSLGDREEDYGYTF.

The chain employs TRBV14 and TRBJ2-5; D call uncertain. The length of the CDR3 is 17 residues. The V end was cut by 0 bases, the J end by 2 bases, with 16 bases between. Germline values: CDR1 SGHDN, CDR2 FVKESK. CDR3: CASSQDIYGGVQETQYF. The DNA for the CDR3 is TGTGCCAGCAGCCAAGACATCTACGGCGGAGTACAAGAGACCCAGTACTTC.

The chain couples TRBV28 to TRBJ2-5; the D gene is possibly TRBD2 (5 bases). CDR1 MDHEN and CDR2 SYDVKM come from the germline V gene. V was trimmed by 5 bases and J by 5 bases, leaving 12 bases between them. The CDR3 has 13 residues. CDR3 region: CASSEGVPETQYF. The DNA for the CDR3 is TGTGCCAGCAGTGAGGGAGTCCCTGAGACCCAGTACTTC.

CDR3 sequence: CASSLGRGAPSTDTQYF. CDR3 bases: TGCGCCAGCAGCCTCGGGAGAGGGGCGCCTAGCACAGATACGCAGTATTTT. This chain links TRBV5-1 with TRBJ2-3; D possibly corresponds to TRBD2 (6 bases). Looked up from germline, CDR1 is SGHRS and CDR2 is YFSETQ. This CDR3 comprises 17 residues. V lost 4 bases to trimming and J lost 0 bases, with 18 bases between them.

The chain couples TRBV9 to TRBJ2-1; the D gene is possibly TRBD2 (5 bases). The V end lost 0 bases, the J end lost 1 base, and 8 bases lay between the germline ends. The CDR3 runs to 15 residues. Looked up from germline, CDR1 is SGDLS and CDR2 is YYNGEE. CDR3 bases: TGTGCCAGCAGCGTAGTTGAGCGGTCCTACAATGAGCAGTTCTTC. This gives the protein CASSVVERSYNEQFF.

The CDR3 bases are TGTGCGACGGCTTCTACCACAGATACGCAGTATTTT. Protein: CATASTTDTQYF. The chain joins TRBV5-4 to TRBJ2-3; D is undetermined. Germline CDR1 is SGHNT and CDR2 is YYREEE (reference sequence). The CDR3 is 12 residues long.

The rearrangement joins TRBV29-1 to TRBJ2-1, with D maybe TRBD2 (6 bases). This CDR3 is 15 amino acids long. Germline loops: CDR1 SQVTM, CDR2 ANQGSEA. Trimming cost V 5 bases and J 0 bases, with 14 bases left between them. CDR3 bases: TGCAGCGTTTTACCGGGAGTCAGCTCCTACAATGAGCAGTTCTTC. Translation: CSVLPGVSSYNEQFF.

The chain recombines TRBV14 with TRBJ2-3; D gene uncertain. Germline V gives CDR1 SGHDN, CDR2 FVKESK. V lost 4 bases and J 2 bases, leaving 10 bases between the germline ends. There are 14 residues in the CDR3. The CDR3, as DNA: TGTGCCAGCAGCCGAGACGGTAACACAGATACGCAGTATTTT. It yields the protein CASSRDGNTDTQYF.

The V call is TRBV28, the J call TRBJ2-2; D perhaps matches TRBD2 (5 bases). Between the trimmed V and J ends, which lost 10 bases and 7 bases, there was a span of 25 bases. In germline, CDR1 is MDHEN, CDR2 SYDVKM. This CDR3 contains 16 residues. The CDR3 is CATQPPYSGRVGELFF. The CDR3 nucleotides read TGTGCCACTCAACCCCCGTATTCCGGGCGGGTCGGGGAGCTGTTTTTT.

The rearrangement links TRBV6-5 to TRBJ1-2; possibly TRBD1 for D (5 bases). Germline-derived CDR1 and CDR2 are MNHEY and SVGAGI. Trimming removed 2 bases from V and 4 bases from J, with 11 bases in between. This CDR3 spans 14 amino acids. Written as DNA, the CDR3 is TGTGCCAGCAGTTACCTTCCAGGGTCCTATGGCTACACCTTC. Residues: CASSYLPGSYGYTF.

As DNA, the CDR3 is TGTGCCAGCAGTGCCTCCGAAGGGGGTGGCTACACCTTC. As protein: CASSASEGGGYTF. The gene calls are TRBV6-6 and TRBJ1-2; the D gene is possibly TRBD1 (6 bases). CDR3 size: 13 residues. Per germline, CDR1 MNHNY and CDR2 SVGAGI (reference sequence). Between the trimmed V and J ends, which lost 5 bases and 7 bases, there was a span of 14 bases.